The present entry profiles one TCR beta chain with its context. This clone appeared a single time. It lacks a known antigen. No qualities accompany the bases; no much larger clone lies one base away. Trimming at the junction amounts to 1 base on V and 6 bases on J, and the germline ends lie 5 bases apart. Counted from cysteine to phenylalanine, this CDR3 has 12 amino acids. This entry keeps only the CDR3 DNA: 36 bases, framed from base 1. For CDR1 and CDR2, the germline V gene lists MDHEN and SYDVKM. The protocol used for the library was the immunoSEQ multiplex PCR assay. The original pipeline was this. A statistical classification framework was built to diagnose cytomegalovirus status from the catalog of TCR beta chain sequences. In its TCRdb copy, this immuneACCESS table keeps in-frame sequences only and misses some clones. Where compared with another copy, unresolved V genes explain less than half of these, and the others have no known cause. That table gives V, J and clone size, and the DNA gave D and trimming. The sample table records fewer than 250,000 clones; approximately 82% of these occur just once. 5.5% to 7% of the sample is in the top ten clones.

The data are from a study of cytomegalovirus exposure and HLA in healthy donors (dated by TCRdb to about 2017). Study-wide context: According to a later analysis, the 120 or so validation repertoires were produced on the same platform as the 666 repertoires of the first cohort. The study was designed to test whether signatures of past pathogen exposure could be identified by cataloging public T cell receptors. In addition to the first cohort of roughly 700 subjects, a separate validation cohort of 120 different subjects was used. To predict cytomegalovirus infection status, the study combined high-throughput TCR immunosequencing, statistical association of individual TCRs with disease status, and machine learning. Broader findings and caveats from the paper: The study listed 170 or so TCR beta chains as associated with cytomegalovirus. Across donors, most TCR sequences were observed very rarely, whereas some public TCRs were present in many individuals. In both the original and validation cohorts, the classifier was reported to diagnose cytomegalovirus status with high specificity and sensitivity. A few of the identified cytomegalovirus-associated TCR beta chains were confirmed in vitro to be specific for cytomegalovirus antigens. In a later analysis, TCRs clustered in the first cohort were found to also tend to co-occur in the approximately 120 validation repertoires, with roughly 93% of cluster scores above 0. The authors suggested that the approach could potentially be generalized to other disease states and immunological phenotypes. A later analysis had no HLA typing for the validation cohort, so co-occurrence there was scored across all 130 or so repertoires.

Donors formed part of the validation cohort, which comprised approximately 130 subjects and was distinct from the first cohort of under 850 subjects. The TCR sequence derives from a young woman in good health and CMV-seronegative. This chain joins TRBV28 to TRBJ2-3; the D gene identity is not certain. Source material: PBMCs. The sequenced DNA is TGTGCCAGCAGTTTATCTTACGATACGCAGTATTTT. It translates to CASSLSYDTQYF.